This T cell receptor (beta chain) originates from a study of T cell repertoires in cytomegalovirus infection. Study at large: Indications of both CMV infection and matching HLA type were provided by public TCR beta signatures.

This clonotype has a count of ten or more. TCRdb re-analysed the reads in MiXCR, keeping a single row per CDR3 protein. This table holds approximately 250,000 distinct CDR3 sequences, around 6.2% found once. With 5 bases removed from V and 2 bases from J, the gap between germline ends came to 13 bases. CDR1 and CDR2 (germline): SGHTA, FQGNSA. This CDR3 comprises 15 residues. The V call is TRBV7-2, the J call TRBJ1-5; D may be TRBD1 (5 bases). Sequenced input: PBMCs. The clonotype originates from a human donor in good health (CMV status not recorded). Some clones in this sample may be carry-over from other donors' samples. For the CDR3, the DNA is TGTGCCAGCAGCGTCCGGGACGGTCGCAATCAGCCCCAGCATTTT. Translated: CASSVRDGRNQPQHF.